This entry concerns a single TCR beta chain. Its antigen remains unidentified. The data stem from a study of blood T cells in healthy people across ages. Study conclusions and caveats: Conclusively comparing naive with antigen-experienced cells was impossible with unsorted PBMCs.

A sample-barcoded 5' primer and a J-beta primer mix were used in a second PCR of roughly 7 to 11 cycles. TCRdb independently ran MiXCR on the 5' RACE reads; one entry per CDR3 protein. The sample records about 1.1 million distinct CDR3 sequences, around two fifths being singletons. Total RNA extraction produced at least 5.5 micrograms (per sample) for the study. The sequence was obtained from a man aged 18 to 30 in good health. Input material: blood.

The CDR3 loop is CASSLRGGQGSNQPQHF. The CDR3 nucleotides are TGTGCCAGCAGCTTAAGAGGGGGACAGGGTAGCAATCAGCCCCAGCATTTT. The gene calls are TRBV7-2 and TRBJ1-5; 9 bases agree with TRBD1. The CDR3 length is 17 residues. Trimming at V came to 2 bases and at J to 0 bases, leaving 5 bases not matched to a gene. Germline assignment: CDR1 SGHTA and CDR2 FQGNSA.